This T cell receptor beta chain was recorded in a study of blood T cell repertoires in COVID-19. Across the study: Samples came from the United States, Italy and Spain, spanning acute and convalescent COVID-19.

The CDR3 spans 13 residues. V dropped 4 bases and J dropped 5 bases, with 9 bases sitting between them. Germline-derived CDR1 and CDR2 are SGHKS and YYEKEE (reference sequence). Original data processing: The authors estimated nucleated cell counts from reference gene primer amplification. Here immunoSEQ multiplex PCR was the method, and the copy in TCRdb shows in-frame clones only, minus some. V, J and clone size reflect that table, while D and trimming were determined from the DNA. The repertoire holds around 270,000 clones, 86% seen once, with over 7.5% in the top ten. Source material: peripheral blood. This rearrangement joins TRBV5-5 to TRBJ1-4; D ambiguous. This receptor was taken from a man aged 35 to 55 who had recovered from COVID-19. CDR3 DNA: TGTGCCAGCAGCCGCGGATCAAATGAAAAACTGTTTTTT. This encodes CASSRGSNEKLFF.